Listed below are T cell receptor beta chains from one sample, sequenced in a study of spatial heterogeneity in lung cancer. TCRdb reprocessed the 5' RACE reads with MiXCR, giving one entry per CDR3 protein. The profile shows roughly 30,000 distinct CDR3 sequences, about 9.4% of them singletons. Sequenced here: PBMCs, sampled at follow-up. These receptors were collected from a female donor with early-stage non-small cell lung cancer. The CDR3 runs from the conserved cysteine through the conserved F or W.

CDR3: CASSTPPGLAGVSSYNEQFF; J: TRBJ2-1; V: TRBV6-2/TRBV6-3
CDR3: CASSPGQLNTGELFF; J: TRBJ2-2; V: TRBV7-6
CDR3: CASSSLWQSNYTF; J: TRBJ1-2; V: TRBV7-9
CDR3: CASRPASVLADTQYF; J: TRBJ2-3; V: TRBV5-6
CDR3: CASGQGIYGYTF; J: TRBJ1-2; V: TRBV2
CDR3: CASSYLAGIPYNEQFF; J: TRBJ2-1; V: TRBV6-6
CDR3: CASSLGQGPYNEQFF; J: TRBJ2-1; V: TRBV5-1
CDR3: CASSLGYSNQPQHF; J: TRBJ1-5; V: TRBV27
CDR3: CSVEGGQGRGYTF; J: TRBJ1-2; V: TRBV29-1
CDR3: CASRMTGINSLRAFF; J: TRBJ1-1; V: TRBV25-1
CDR3: CASSLWGNTEAFF; J: TRBJ1-1; V: TRBV12-3/TRBV12-4
CDR3: CASSLGVGLGPTDTQYF; J: TRBJ2-3; V: TRBV11-2
CDR3: CASSPQGFGLNTEAFF; J: TRBJ1-1; V: TRBV12-3/TRBV12-4
CDR3: CASTPGTLYEQYF; J: TRBJ2-7; V: TRBV25-1
CDR3: CASSPLEDRVGYEQYF; J: TRBJ2-7; V: TRBV18
CDR3: CASSQDTGGTYEQYF; J: TRBJ2-7; V: TRBV4-3
CDR3: CASSQAVAGGGETQYF; J: TRBJ2-5; V: TRBV3-1
CDR3: CASSLGQGVPDTQYF; J: TRBJ2-3; V: TRBV7-8
CDR3: CASSWASGDVLYNEQFF; J: TRBJ2-1; V: TRBV27
CDR3: CASSQGVLGQGWTEAFF; J: TRBJ1-1; V: TRBV3-1
CDR3: CASSLRGVPHEQYF; J: TRBJ2-7; V: TRBV5-4
CDR3: CATHGTGVEQYF; J: TRBJ2-7; V: TRBV27
CDR3: CSVGDRGLYEQYF; J: TRBJ2-7; V: TRBV29-1
CDR3: CSVDRGPQETQYF; J: TRBJ2-5; V: TRBV29-1
CDR3: CASSSDSRTEKLFF; J: TRBJ1-4; V: TRBV5-6
CDR3: CASSLSRRASYNEQFF; J: TRBJ2-1; V: TRBV27
CDR3: CASSIRGQGIHEQYF; J: TRBJ2-7; V: TRBV7-9
CDR3: CASSPAGTGFNEQFF; J: TRBJ2-1; V: TRBV6-1
CDR3: CASSPVGGSYNSPLHF; J: TRBJ1-6; V: TRBV28
CDR3: CASSQVSLAGVLVNEQFF; J: TRBJ2-1; V: TRBV4-2
CDR3: CSAGRLSGANVLTF; J: TRBJ2-6; V: TRBV20-1
CDR3: CASSLGHPTNYGYTF; J: TRBJ1-2; V: TRBV12-3/TRBV12-4
CDR3: CASSTGGVQETQYF; J: TRBJ2-5; V: TRBV12-3/TRBV12-4
CDR3: CSASGQTYGYTF; J: TRBJ1-2; V: TRBV20-1
CDR3: CASSLAGPSTDTQYF; J: TRBJ2-3; V: TRBV7-8
CDR3: CASSLPGQQPYGYTF; J: TRBJ1-2; V: TRBV5-1
CDR3: CTSSPTTQETQYF; J: TRBJ2-5; V: TRBV18
CDR3: CASSPQHNDRLWQAFF; J: TRBJ1-1; V: TRBV7-3
CDR3: CSAYTGGAKEKLFF; J: TRBJ1-4; V: TRBV20-1
CDR3: CASRRTGNSPLHF; J: TRBJ1-6; V: TRBV12-3/TRBV12-4
CDR3: CSARISDTEAFF; J: TRBJ1-1; V: TRBV20-1
CDR3: CSARDSASGAYSYNEQFF; J: TRBJ2-1; V: TRBV20-1
CDR3: CSVRTRPLETQYF; J: TRBJ2-5; V: TRBV29-1
CDR3: CSARRTSSYEQYF; J: TRBJ2-7; V: TRBV20-1
CDR3: CASYRGGMEKLFF; J: TRBJ1-4; V: TRBV6-6
CDR3: CASSEAPRELETQYF; J: TRBJ2-5; V: TRBV6-1
CDR3: CSASDRTMGLNTEAFF; J: TRBJ1-1; V: TRBV20-1
CDR3: CASSPLDAHYEQYF; J: TRBJ2-7; V: TRBV6-5
CDR3: CASSESSLWDRDPTNEKLFF; J: TRBJ1-4; V: TRBV10-2
CDR3: CATGLGSGNTEAFF; J: TRBJ1-1; V: TRBV10-3
CDR3: CASSIRLGGTNYGYTF; J: TRBJ1-2; V: TRBV7-2
CDR3: CSVEEGGSYGYTF; J: TRBJ1-2; V: TRBV29-1
CDR3: CASSLGGTPEAFF; J: TRBJ1-1; V: TRBV11-2